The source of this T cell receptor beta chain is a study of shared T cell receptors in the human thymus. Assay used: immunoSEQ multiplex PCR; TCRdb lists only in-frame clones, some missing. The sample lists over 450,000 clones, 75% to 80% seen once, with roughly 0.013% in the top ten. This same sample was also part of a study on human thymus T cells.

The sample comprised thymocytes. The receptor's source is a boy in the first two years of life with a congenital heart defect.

CDR3 DNA sequence: TGTGCCAGTAGTCCAGGGGACAGGGCTGGTGGCTACACCTTC. This sequence encodes CASSPGDRAGGYTF. The chain is built from TRBV19 and TRBJ1-2; TRBD1 matches 9 bases. Germline V lookup: CDR1 LNHDA, CDR2 SQIVND (reference sequence). V was clipped by 5 bases and J by 7 bases; unmatched bases: 8. This CDR3 spans 14 amino acids.